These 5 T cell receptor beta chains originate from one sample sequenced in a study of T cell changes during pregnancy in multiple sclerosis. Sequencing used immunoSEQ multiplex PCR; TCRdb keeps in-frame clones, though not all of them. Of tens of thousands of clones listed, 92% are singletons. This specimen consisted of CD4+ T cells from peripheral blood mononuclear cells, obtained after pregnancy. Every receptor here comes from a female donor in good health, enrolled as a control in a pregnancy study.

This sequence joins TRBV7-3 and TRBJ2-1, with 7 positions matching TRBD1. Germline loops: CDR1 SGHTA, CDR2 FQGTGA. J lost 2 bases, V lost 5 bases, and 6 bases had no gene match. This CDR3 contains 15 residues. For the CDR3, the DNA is TGTGCCAGCAGCCCCTACAGGGGTCCCTACAATGAGCAGTTCTTC. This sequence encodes CASSPYRGPYNEQFF.

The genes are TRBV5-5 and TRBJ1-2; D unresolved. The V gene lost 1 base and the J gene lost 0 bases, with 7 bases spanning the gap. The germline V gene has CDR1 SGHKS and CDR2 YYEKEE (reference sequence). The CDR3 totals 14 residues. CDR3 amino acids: CASSLSQTNYGYTF. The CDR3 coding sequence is TGTGCCAGCAGCTTGAGTCAGACTAACTATGGCTACACCTTC.

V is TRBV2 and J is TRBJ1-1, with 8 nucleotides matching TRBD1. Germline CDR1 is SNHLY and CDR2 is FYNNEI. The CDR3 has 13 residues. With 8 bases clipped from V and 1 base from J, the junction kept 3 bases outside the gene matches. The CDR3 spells CASDRGQNTEAFF. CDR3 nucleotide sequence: TGTGCCAGCGACAGGGGCCAGAACACTGAAGCTTTCTTT.

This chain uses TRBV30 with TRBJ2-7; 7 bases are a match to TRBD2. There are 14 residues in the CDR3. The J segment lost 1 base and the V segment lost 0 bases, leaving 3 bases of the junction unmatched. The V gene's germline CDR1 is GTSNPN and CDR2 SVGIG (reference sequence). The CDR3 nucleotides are TGTGCCTGGAGTGTGGGGGGGGTTTCCTACGAGCAGTACTTC. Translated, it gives CAWSVGGVSYEQYF.

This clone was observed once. The CDR3 sequence is CASSEVGGNEQFF. DNA for the CDR3: TGTGCCAGCAGTGAAGTAGGGGGCAATGAGCAGTTCTTC. The chain carries TRBV6-1 and TRBJ2-1; D possibly corresponds to TRBD1 (6 bases). Trimming took off 1 base at V and 6 bases at J, with 7 bases between the two ends. CDR3 length: 13 residues. Germline V CDR1 and CDR2: MNHNS, SASEGT.